This T cell receptor beta chain was identified in a study of Ad26.COV2.S vaccination and SARS-CoV-2 variants. Study at large: Intramuscular Ad26.COV2.S at 5x10^10 or 1x10^11 viral particles.

The study's findings and limits: Possible underestimation of total T cell responses by the TCR breadth and depth analyses was noted. Those who received the vaccine showed greater spike-specific TCR breadth than those given placebo.

The treatment: around 19 received Ad26.COV2.S at low or high dose, single or two shots; a few received placebo; per-sample allocation not given. The samples were gathered on day 63 after the first injection of vaccine or placebo. Donor was an adult aged 18-55 years in Boston. This CDR3 is built from 12 residues. Germline lookup yields CDR1 GTSNPN and CDR2 SVGIG (reference sequence). Between the trimmed V and J ends, which lost 5 bases and 9 bases, there was a span of 14 bases. For this clone: Its cognate antigen is unknown.

Produced via immunoSEQ multiplex PCR; TCRdb's table is partial and in-frame only. The sample lists 350,000 to 400,000 clones, about 89% occurring once. The material was peripheral blood, obtained in a trial of Ad26.COV2.S vaccine versus placebo. The source is a person between 18 and 65 years old who received the Ad26.COV2.S COVID-19 vaccine or a placebo. The V and J genes are TRBV30 and TRBJ2-1; D perhaps matches TRBD1 (6 bases). CDR3 bases: TGTGCCTGGCCTACAGGGAGCGGTGAGCAGTTCTTC. Translation: CAWPTGSGEQFF.